This TCR beta chain was identified during a study of early T cells in non-severe SARS-CoV-2 infection. This clonotype was observed a few times. Germline V lookup: CDR1 MNHNY, CDR2 SVGAGI (reference sequence). The V gene lost 7 bases and the J gene lost 1 base, with 7 bases spanning the gap. The CDR3 loop spans 12 amino acids. TCRdb ran MiXCR on the 5' RACE reads and lists one entry per CDR3 protein. The table includes about 40,000 distinct CDR3 sequences, less than 6.5% detected once. The chain carries TRBV6-6 and TRBJ2-5; D is undetermined. The receptor comes from an adult who was a healthcare worker with PCR-confirmed SARS-CoV-2 infection or an uninfected control (not recorded which). The specimen was whole blood, collected at baseline. In nucleotides, the CDR3 is TGTGCCAGCACAGCAAGCCAAGAGACCCAGTACTTC. Residues: CASTASQETQYF.